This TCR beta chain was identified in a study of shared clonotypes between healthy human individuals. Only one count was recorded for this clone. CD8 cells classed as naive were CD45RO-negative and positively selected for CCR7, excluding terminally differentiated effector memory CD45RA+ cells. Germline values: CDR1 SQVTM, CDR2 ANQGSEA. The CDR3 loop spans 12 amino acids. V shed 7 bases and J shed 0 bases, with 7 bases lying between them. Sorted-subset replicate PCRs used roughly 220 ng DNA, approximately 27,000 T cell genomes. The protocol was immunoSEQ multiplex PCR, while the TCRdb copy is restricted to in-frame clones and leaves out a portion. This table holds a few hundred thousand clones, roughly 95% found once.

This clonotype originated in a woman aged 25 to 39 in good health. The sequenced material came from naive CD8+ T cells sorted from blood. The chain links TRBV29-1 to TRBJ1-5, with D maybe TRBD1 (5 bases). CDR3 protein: CSAGTSNQPQHF. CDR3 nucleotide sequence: TGCAGCGCCGGGACTAGCAATCAGCCCCAGCATTTT.